This T cell receptor beta chain was profiled in a study of blood T cells in healthy people across ages. The germline gives CDR1 MGHDK, CDR2 SYGVNS. This CDR3 comprises 14 residues. V was cut by 5 bases and J by 3 bases, with 13 bases left in between. Alongside a J-beta primer mix, a sample-barcoded 5' primer served in a second PCR lasting about 7 to 12 cycles. TCRdb passed the 5' RACE reads through MiXCR, listing each CDR3 protein once. The sample records hundreds of thousands of distinct CDR3 sequences, over 45% being singletons. Sequencing input: blood. The clonotype originates from an older woman in good health. The rearrangement uses TRBV25-1 and TRBJ1-1; D might be TRBD1 (5 bases). In nucleotides, the CDR3 is TGTGCCAGCAGTCAGGCGAGAGGGGACACTGAAGCTTTCTTT. This sequence encodes CASSQARGDTEAFF.